This T cell receptor (beta chain) was sequenced during a study of T cell repertoires in cytomegalovirus infection. In the study overall: Carrying CMV and the relevant HLA type showed in public TCR beta signatures. Regarding the study as a whole: HLA-C-restricted CMV-specific TCR beta clonotypes prevailed in the ex vivo response.

TCRdb passed the reads through MiXCR, listing each CDR3 protein once. This sample has around 130,000 distinct CDR3 sequences, with 20% to 30% found just once. In the case of this clonotype: The antigen is not known.

The length of the CDR3 is 13 residues. Germline lookup yields CDR1 MNHEY and CDR2 SMNVEV (reference sequence). Trimming removed 6 bases from V and 6 bases from J, with 15 bases in between. The sample consisted of PBMCs, sequenced either directly or after in vitro stimulation (not recorded which). The V call is TRBV27, the J call TRBJ2-7; D may be TRBD2 (5 bases). The receptor was derived from a human donor in good health (CMV status not recorded). Some clones in this sample may be carry-over from other donors' samples. The CDR3 nucleotides are TGTGCCAGCAGCAGAAGTGGGAGTAGCGAGCAGTACTTC. This sequence encodes CASSRSGSSEQYF.